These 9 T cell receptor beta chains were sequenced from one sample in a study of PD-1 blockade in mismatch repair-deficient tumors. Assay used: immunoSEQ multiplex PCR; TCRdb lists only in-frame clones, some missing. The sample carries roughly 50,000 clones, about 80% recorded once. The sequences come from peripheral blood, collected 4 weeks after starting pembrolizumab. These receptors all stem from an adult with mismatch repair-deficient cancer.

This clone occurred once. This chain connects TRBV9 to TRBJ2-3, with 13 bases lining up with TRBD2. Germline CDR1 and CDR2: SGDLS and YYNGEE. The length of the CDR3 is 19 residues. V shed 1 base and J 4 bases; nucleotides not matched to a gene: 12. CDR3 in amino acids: CASSVSNQPGLAGPDTQYF. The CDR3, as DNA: TGTGCCAGCAGCGTATCGAACCAACCGGGACTAGCGGGACCAGATACGCAGTATTTT.

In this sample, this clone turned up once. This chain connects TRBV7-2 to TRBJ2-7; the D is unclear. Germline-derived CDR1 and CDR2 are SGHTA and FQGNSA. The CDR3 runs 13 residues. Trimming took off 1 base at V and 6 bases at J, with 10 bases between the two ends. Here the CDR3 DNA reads TGTGCCAGCAGCTTAGGTGGCCCTCGCGAGCAGTACTTC. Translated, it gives CASSLGGPREQYF. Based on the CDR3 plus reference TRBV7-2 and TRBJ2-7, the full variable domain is GAGVSQSPSNKVTEKGKDVELRCDPISGHTALYWYRQSLGQGLEFLIYFQGNSAPDKSGLPSDRFSAERTGGSVSTLTIQRTQQEDSAVYLCASSLGGPREQYFGPGTRLTVT.

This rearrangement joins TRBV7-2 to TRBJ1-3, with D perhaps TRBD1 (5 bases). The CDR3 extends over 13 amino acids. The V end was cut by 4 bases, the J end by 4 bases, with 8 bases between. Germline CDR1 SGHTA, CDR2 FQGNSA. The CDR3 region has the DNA TGTGCCAGCAGCTCCCGGGACGGAAACACCATATATTTT. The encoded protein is CASSSRDGNTIYF.

CDR3 sequence (DNA): TGTGCCAGCAGCTCCGGCCTCGGATTGGGCAATGAGCAGTTCTTC. Translating gives CASSSGLGLGNEQFF. The gene calls are TRBV5-6 and TRBJ2-1; D remains unclear. The CDR3 extends over 15 amino acids. Germline V gene data show CDR1 as SGHDT and CDR2 as YYEEEE. V was clipped by 3 bases and J by 6 bases, with 16 bases between them.

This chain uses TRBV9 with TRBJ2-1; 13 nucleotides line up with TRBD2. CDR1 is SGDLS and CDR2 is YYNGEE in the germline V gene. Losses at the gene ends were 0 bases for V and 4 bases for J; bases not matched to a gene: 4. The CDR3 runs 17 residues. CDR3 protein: CASSVGGTSGKYNEQFF. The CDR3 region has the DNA TGTGCCAGCAGCGTAGGGGGGACTAGCGGGAAATACAATGAGCAGTTCTTC. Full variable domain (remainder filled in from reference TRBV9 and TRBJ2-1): DSGVTQTPKHLITATGQRVTLRCSPRSGDLSVYWYQQSLDQGLQFLIQYYNGEERAKGNILERFSAQQFPDLHSELNLSSLELGDSALYFCASSVGGTSGKYNEQFFGPGTRLTVL.

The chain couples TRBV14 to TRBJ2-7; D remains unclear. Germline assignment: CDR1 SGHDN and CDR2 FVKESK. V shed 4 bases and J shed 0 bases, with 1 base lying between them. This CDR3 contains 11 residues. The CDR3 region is CASSLSYEQYF. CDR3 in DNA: TGTGCCAGCAGCCTCTCCTACGAGCAGTACTTC. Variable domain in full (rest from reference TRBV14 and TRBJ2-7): EAGVTQFPSHSVIEKGQTVTLRCDPISGHDNLYWYRRVMGKEIKFLLHFVKESKQDESGMPNNRFLAERTGGTYSTLKVQPAELEDSGVYFCASSLSYEQYFGPGTRLTVT.

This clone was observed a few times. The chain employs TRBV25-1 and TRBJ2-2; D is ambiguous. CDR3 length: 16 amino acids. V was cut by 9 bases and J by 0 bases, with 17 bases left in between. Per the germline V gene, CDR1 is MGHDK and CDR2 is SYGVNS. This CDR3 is CASSIDRTSNTGELFF. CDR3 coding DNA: TGTGCCAGTTCAATCGACCGAACTTCGAACACCGGGGAGCTGTTTTTT.

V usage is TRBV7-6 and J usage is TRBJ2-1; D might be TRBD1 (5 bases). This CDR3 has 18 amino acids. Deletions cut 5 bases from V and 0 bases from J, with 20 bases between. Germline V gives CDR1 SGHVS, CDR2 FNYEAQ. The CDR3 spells CASSLYAPTVRSYNEQFF. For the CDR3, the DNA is TGTGCCAGCAGCCTCTACGCCCCGACAGTCCGCTCCTACAATGAGCAGTTCTTC.

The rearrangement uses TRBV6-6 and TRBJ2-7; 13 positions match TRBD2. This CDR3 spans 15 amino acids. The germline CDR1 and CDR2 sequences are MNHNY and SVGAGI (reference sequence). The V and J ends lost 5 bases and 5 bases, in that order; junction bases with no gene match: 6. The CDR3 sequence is CASSGTSGRADEQYF. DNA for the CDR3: TGTGCCAGCAGTGGCACTAGCGGGAGGGCGGACGAGCAGTACTTC.